This TCR beta chain was retrieved from a study of long-term antiretroviral therapy in people with HIV. Whole-study findings and limits: Pre-ART clonal expansion yielded clones that dominated the repertoire at all time points. It was observed that HIV repertoires exhibited narrower CDR3 length ranges than controls.

Sequencing relied on immunoSEQ assay v3.0, run at survey level. Here immunoSEQ multiplex PCR was the method, and the copy in TCRdb shows in-frame clones only, minus some. In the table there are about 22,000 clones, roughly 88% of which are singletons. Concerning this clone: Its antigen is not identified.

Before they underwent DNA extraction, samples held 1-10 million cryopreserved PBMC. Trimming cost V 8 bases and J 7 bases, with 29 bases left between them. The germline V gene has CDR1 SEHNR and CDR2 FQNEAQ (reference sequence). The CDR3 loop spans 18 amino acids. This chain links TRBV7-9 with TRBJ2-2; the D gene is possibly TRBD2 (6 bases). Sequencing used unsorted PBMCs, obtained 0.1 years before starting antiretroviral therapy. The clonotype comes from a man in his late teens or twenties with HIV. CDR3 DNA sequence: TGTGCCAGCGAATGGGCAGGAGGGTCCCGGACCAACGACGGGGAGCTGTTTTTT. It yields the protein CASEWAGGSRTNDGELFF.